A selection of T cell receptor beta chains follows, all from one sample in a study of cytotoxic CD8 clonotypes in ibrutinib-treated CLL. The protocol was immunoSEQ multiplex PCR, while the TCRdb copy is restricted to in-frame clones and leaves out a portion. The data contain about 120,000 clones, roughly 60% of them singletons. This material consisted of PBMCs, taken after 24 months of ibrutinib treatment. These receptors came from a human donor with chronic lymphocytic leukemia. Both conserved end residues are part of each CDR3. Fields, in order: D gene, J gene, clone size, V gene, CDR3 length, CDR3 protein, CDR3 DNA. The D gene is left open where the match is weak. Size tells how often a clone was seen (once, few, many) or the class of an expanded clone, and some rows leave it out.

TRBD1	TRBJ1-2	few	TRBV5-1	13	CASSSGQGMGYTF	TGCGCCAGCAGCTCCGGACAGGGCATGGGCTACACCTTC
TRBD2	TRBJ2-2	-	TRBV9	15	CASSPLAGVSGELFF	TGTGCCAGCAGCCCTCTAGCGGGGGTTTCGGGGGAGCTGTTTTTT
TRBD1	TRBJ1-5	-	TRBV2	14	CASRATGGGQPQHF	TGTGCCAGCAGGGCAACAGGGGGCGGTCAGCCCCAGCATTTT
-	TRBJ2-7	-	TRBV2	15	CARREPGTGTYEQYF	TGTGCCAGGAGGGAACCCGGGACTGGAACCTACGAGCAGTACTTC
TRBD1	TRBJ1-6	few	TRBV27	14	CASSPRTGNSPLHF	TGTGCCAGCAGTCCCCGGACAGGGAATTCACCCCTCCACTTT
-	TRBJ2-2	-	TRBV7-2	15	CASSFAVVQTGELFF	TGTGCCAGCAGCTTCGCCGTCGTACAGACCGGGGAGCTGTTTTTT
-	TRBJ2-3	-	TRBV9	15	CASSATARVWDTQYF	TGTGCCAGCAGCGCGACAGCGAGGGTCTGGGATACGCAGTATTTT
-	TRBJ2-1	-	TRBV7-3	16	CASSSPSGDQTNEQFF	TGTGCCAGCAGCTCCCCGTCGGGTGATCAAACCAATGAGCAGTTCTTC
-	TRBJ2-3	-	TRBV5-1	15	CASSAPDKSPDTQYF	TGCGCCAGCAGCGCCCCGGACAAGAGCCCAGATACGCAGTATTTT
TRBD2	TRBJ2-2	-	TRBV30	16	CAWSDLAGGNTGELFF	TGTGCCTGGAGTGATCTAGCGGGGGGCAACACCGGGGAGCTGTTTTTT
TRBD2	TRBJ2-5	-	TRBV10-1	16	CASSEGLAGIAETQYF	TGCGCCAGCAGTGAGGGGCTAGCGGGGATCGCAGAGACCCAGTACTTC
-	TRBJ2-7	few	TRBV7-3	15	CASSLNPGTSYEQYF	TGTGCCAGCAGCTTAAATCCAGGGACCTCCTACGAGCAGTACTTC
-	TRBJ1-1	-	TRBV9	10	CVSGDTEAFF	TGTGTCAGCGGGGACACTGAAGCTTTCTTT
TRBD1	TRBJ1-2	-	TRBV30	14	CASSSGQPSYGYTF	TGTGCCTCATCATCGGGACAGCCGTCCTATGGCTACACCTTC
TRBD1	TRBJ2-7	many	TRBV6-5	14	CASSGDRGSLGQYF	TGTGCCAGCAGTGGGGACAGAGGATCACTCGGGCAGTACTTC
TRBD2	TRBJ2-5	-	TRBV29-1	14	CSAGQRGRGETQYF	TGCAGCGCGGGCCAACGAGGGAGGGGAGAGACCCAGTACTTC
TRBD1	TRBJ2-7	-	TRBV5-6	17	CATFLFSGDRGIYEQYF	TGTGCCACCTTCCTCTTTTCCGGGGACAGGGGGATCTACGAGCAGTACTTC
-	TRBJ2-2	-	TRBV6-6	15	CASSSRGLTTGELFF	TGTGCCAGCAGTTCCAGGGGCCTGACCACCGGGGAGCTGTTTTTT
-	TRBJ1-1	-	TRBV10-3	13	CAISEKPGNEAFF	TGTGCCATCAGTGAGAAGCCTGGGAATGAAGCTTTCTTT
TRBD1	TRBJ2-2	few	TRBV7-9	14	CARGGQSGTGELFF	TGTGCCCGAGGGGGACAGTCGGGCACCGGGGAGCTGTTTTTT
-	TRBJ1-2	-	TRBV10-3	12	CAIFSGDYGYTF	TGTGCCATCTTTTCAGGGGACTATGGCTACACCTTC
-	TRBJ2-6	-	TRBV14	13	CASSLGGANVLTF	TGTGCCAGCAGCTTGGGCGGGGCCAACGTCCTGACTTTC
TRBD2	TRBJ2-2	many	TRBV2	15	CASSPSGVATGELFF	TGTGCCAGCAGTCCGAGCGGGGTGGCCACCGGGGAGCTGTTTTTT
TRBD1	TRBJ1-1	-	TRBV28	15	CASSPGQGASTEAFF	TGTGCCAGCAGTCCAGGACAGGGGGCTTCCACTGAAGCTTTCTTT
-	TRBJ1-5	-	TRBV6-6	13	CASSYSPDQPQHF	TGTGCCAGCAGTTACTCCCCCGATCAGCCCCAGCATTTT
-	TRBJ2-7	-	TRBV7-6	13	CASSYRSSYEQYF	TGTGCCAGCAGCTACAGGAGCTCCTACGAGCAGTACTTC
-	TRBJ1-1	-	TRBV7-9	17	CASSFDTLQGIRTEAFF	TGTGCCAGCAGCTTCGATACCCTTCAGGGGATAAGGACTGAAGCTTTCTTT
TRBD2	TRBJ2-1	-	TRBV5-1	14	CASRISGGYNEQFF	TGCGCCAGCAGGATTAGCGGGGGGTACAATGAGCAGTTCTTC
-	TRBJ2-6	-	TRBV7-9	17	CASSRWDASSGANVLTF	TGTGCCAGCAGCCGATGGGACGCCAGCTCTGGGGCCAACGTCCTGACTTTC
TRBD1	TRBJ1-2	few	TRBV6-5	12	CASSRGGAGYTF	TGTGCCAGCAGCAGGGGGGGAGCGGGCTACACCTTC
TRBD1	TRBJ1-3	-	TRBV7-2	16	CASSRPGTEEGNTIYF	TGTGCCAGCAGCCGGCCCGGGACAGAAGAAGGGAACACCATATATTTT
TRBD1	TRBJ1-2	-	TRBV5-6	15	CASSRIDRANYGYTF	TGTGCCAGCAGCCGCATTGACAGGGCTAACTATGGCTACACCTTC
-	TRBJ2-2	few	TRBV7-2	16	CASSPRAAGNTGELFF	TGTGCCAGCAGCCCTAGGGCGGCAGGGAACACCGGGGAGCTGTTTTTT
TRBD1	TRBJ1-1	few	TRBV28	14	CASSPLGTDRGAFF	TGTGCCAGCAGTCCCCTGGGGACAGATCGTGGAGCTTTCTTT
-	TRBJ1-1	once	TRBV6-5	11	CASSYGAEAFF	TGTGCCAGCAGTTACGGAGCTGAAGCTTTCTTT
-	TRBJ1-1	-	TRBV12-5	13	CASAKTGYTEAFF	TGTGCTAGTGCTAAAACAGGATACACTGAAGCTTTCTTT
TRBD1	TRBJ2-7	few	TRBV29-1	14	CSARLTGPSYEQYF	TGCAGCGCCCGGCTGACAGGGCCTTCCTACGAGCAGTACTTC
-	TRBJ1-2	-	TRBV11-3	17	CASSLRQDYEANYGYTF	TGTGCCAGCAGCTTAAGACAGGACTATGAGGCTAACTATGGCTACACCTTC
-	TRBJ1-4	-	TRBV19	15	CASSIGPATNEKLFF	TGTGCCAGTAGTATCGGGCCTGCAACTAATGAAAAACTGTTTTTT
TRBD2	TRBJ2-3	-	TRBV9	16	CASSPTPGLSTDTQYF	TGTGCCAGCAGCCCCACCCCGGGACTAAGCACAGATACGCAGTATTTT
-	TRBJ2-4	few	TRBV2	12	CATRMTKNIQYF	TGTGCCACCCGTATGACCAAAAACATTCAGTACTTC
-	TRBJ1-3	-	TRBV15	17	CATSSGVPQRSGNTIYF	TGTGCCACCAGCAGCGGGGTCCCACAGCGATCTGGAAACACCATATATTTT
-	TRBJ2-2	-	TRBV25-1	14	CASSSGANTGELFF	TGTGCCAGCAGCAGCGGCGCGAACACCGGGGAGCTGTTTTTT
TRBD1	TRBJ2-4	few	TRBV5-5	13	CASSSRDRDIQYF	TGTGCCAGCAGCTCACGGGACAGGGATATTCAGTACTTC
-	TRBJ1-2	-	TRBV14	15	CASSQGTGTLYGYTF	TGTGCCAGCAGCCAAGGGACCGGGACACTCTATGGCTACACCTTC
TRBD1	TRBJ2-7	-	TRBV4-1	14	CASSQVGQGYEQYF	TGCGCCAGCAGCCAAGTCGGACAGGGCTACGAGCAGTACTTC